Included here is one T cell receptor beta chain sequence, with context. The antigen it binds to is not known. Base qualities were left out, and no much larger clone turns up one base away. Other DNA sequences of this sample code for an identical CDR3. These data come from a study of shared clonotypes between healthy human individuals (TCRdb year 2020). Context from the whole study: The cohort comprised a couple of women and a few men aged 18 to 49 years. For each donor, CD4 naive and CD4 memory were each run on three plates, CD8 naive on two plates, and CD8 memory on one plate. Blood TCR repertoires of a handful of healthy adults were deeply sequenced to estimate repertoire size and the extent of clonotype sharing between individuals. Libraries were prepared and TCR repertoires were sequenced by different laboratories using diverse techniques, in order to increase sequencing depth and limit assay-specific biases. Leukapheresis yielded between about 0.94 and 8.9 billion PBMCs per donor. The investigation overall reported the following: Compared with non-shared clonotypes, the clonotypes found in all four sorted-subset donors had higher generation probabilities. Sharing across a few donors was observed for approximately 5% of naive CD4, under 4% of naive CD8, about 2.5% of memory CD4, and about 0.4% of memory CD8 clonotypes. Naive subsets generally had larger estimated clonotype richness than memory subsets did. The small number of donors limited the genetic and exposure-history diversity represented. Only blood was sampled, and tissue TCR repertoires likely differ from those in blood. Incomplete sequencing was indicated by rarefaction of sorted-subset datasets, despite the large sequencing depth. Pairwise subsampling led to the expectation that sequencing depth would affect the degree of clonotype sharing among donors.

For the CD8 naive samples, CD45RO-negative cells were positively selected for CCR7, yielding a CD45RA+CCR7+ population from which TemRA cells were excluded. The donors were healthy, HIV-negative adults who had no recently reported acute infections or vaccinations. All donors were Caucasian adults living in Nashville, Tennessee, USA. Blood was collected by leukapheresis, and PBMCs were isolated by Ficoll-Histopaque density gradient centrifugation and then cryopreserved in liquid nitrogen vapor phase. Analytical flow cytometry was used to check the purity and quantity of every magnetically sorted T cell population. From each sorted fraction, genomic DNA was isolated and quantified by UV absorbance on a Nanodrop 2000c. CDR1 SGHVS and CDR2 FNYEAQ are derived from the germline V gene. The CDR3 numbers 14 residues from cysteine through phenylalanine. The kept DNA is CDR3 alone, 42 bases in frame from the first base. V is trimmed back by 5 bases and J by 0 bases, and the junction contains 3 bases that no gene match accounts for.

Using the deep immunoSEQ assay, multiplex PCR amplified TCR CDR3 regions from genomic DNA. Extracted genomic DNA from each cell subset was spread evenly across all wells of several immunoSEQ 96-well plates, with each plate serving as a replicate. For sorted subsets, each replicate PCR was loaded with around 200 ng genomic DNA, equivalent to about 30,000 T cell genomes. The purified libraries were quantified using a Qubit 3.0 fluorometer, sized with a Bioanalyzer 2100, and then quantified again using the KAPA Library Quantification kit. Every immunoSEQ 96-well plate was sequenced on a separate single-read 150-cycle Illumina NextSeq 550 flow cell. Processing in the source paper ran as follows. Because the immunoSEQ output included only junctional sequences and no quality scores, the filtering could not be the same as the filtering used for full-length reads. To assign V/J genes and CDR3, sequences were annotated against IMGT germline references using PyIR, a Python wrapper for IgBLAST v1.9. Reads were removed for weak V/J assignments (E-value above 1e-6), missing CDR3, stop codons, out-of-frame junctions, or ambiguous translated residues. A V3J clonotype was defined by an identical inferred V gene, J gene, and CDR3 amino acid sequence. Percentage overlap between repertoires was calculated by dividing the number of shared unique clonotypes by the size of the smaller repertoire. RTK rarefaction, the Chao1 estimator, and Recon v2.1 estimates of unobserved clonotypes were used to assess repertoire richness. OLGA was used to compute generation probabilities for all TCRbeta clonotypes that the gDNA method yielded from a handful of donors. TCRdb carries this immuneACCESS record with in-frame sequences only. Its versions omit some clonotypes, under half of them owing to an unresolved V gene in the studies checked, with the rest unexplained. That table is the source of V, J and clone size, and D and trimming were worked out from the DNA. The table for this sample lists 800,000 or so clones; 96% of them were counted only once. In total, the top ten clones hold around 0.25% of the sample.

The source is a young man in good health. The sequence is built from TRBV7-6 and TRBJ2-7; 8 nucleotides in the junction match TRBD1. Sequencing was performed on naive CD8+ T cells sorted from blood. The intended sense of this specimen's cell subset or site label: CD45RA+CCR7+. The DNA sequence is as follows: TGTGCCAGCAGCCCCGGGACAGGCTCCTACGAGCAGTACTTC. This codes for CASSPGTGSYEQYF.